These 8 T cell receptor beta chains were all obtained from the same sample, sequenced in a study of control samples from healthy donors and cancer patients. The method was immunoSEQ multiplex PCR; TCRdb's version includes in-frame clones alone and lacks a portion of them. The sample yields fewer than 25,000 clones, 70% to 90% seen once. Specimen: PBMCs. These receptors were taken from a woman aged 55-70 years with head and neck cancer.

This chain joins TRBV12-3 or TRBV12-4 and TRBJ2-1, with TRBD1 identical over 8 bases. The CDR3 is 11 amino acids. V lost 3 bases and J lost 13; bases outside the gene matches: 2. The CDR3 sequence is CASSFGTGQFF. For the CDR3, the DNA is TGTGCCAGCAGTTTTGGGACAGGCCAGTTCTTC.

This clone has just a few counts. This chain's CDR3 is CASRGRDREGLAGLSSLYEQYF. Written as DNA, the CDR3 is TGTGCCAGCAGGGGACGGGACAGGGAAGGACTAGCGGGCTTATCGAGCCTTTACGAGCAGTACTTC. The V gene is TRBV2, the J gene TRBJ2-7; 11 positions match TRBD2. The trim removed 6 bases at V and 4 bases at J, leaving 29 bases unmatched. Germline V lookup: CDR1 SNHLY, CDR2 FYNNEI. CDR3 length: 22 amino acids.

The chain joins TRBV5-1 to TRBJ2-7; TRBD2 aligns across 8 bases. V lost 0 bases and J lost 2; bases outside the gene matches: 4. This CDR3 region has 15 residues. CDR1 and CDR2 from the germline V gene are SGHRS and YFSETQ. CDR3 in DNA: TGCGCCAGCAGCTTGGTTACTAGCGGTACCTACGAGCAGTACTTC. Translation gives CASSLVTSGTYEQYF. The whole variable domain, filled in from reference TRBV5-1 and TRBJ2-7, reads KAGVTQTPRYLIKTRGQQVTLSCSPISGHRSVSWYQQTPGQGLQFLFEYFSETQRNKGNFPGRFSGRQFSNSRSEMNVSTLELGDSALYLCASSLVTSGTYEQYFGPGTRLTVT.

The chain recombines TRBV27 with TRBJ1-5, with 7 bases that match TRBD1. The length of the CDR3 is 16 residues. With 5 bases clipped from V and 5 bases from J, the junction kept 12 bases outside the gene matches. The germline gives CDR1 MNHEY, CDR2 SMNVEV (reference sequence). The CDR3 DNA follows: TGTGCCAGCAGTAAAACAACAGGGGTTTTAGATCAGCCCCAGCATTTT. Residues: CASSKTTGVLDQPQHF.

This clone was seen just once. The CDR3: CASSPRTGRAYEQYF. CDR3 DNA sequence: TGTGCCAGCAGCCCCAGGACAGGGAGGGCCTACGAGCAGTACTTC. This chain joins TRBV7-6 and TRBJ2-7, with D possibly TRBD1 on 8 matching bases. V was pared by 5 bases and J by 2 bases, with 16 bases between. CDR3 length equals 15 residues. Germline CDR1 and CDR2: SGHVS and FNYEAQ.

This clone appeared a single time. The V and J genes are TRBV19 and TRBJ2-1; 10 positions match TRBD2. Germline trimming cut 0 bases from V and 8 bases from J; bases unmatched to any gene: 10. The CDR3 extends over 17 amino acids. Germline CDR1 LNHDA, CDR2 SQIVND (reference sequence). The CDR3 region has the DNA TGTGCCAGTAGTATAGAAGGGCCCACCGGGACTAGCGATGAGCAGTTCTTC. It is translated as CASSIEGPTGTSDEQFF. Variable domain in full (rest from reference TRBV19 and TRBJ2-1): DGGITQSPKYLFRKEGQNVTLSCEQNLNHDAMYWYRQDPGQGLRLIYYSQIVNDFQKGDIAEGYSVSREKKESFPLTVTSAQKNPTAFYLCASSIEGPTGTSDEQFFGPGTRLTVL.

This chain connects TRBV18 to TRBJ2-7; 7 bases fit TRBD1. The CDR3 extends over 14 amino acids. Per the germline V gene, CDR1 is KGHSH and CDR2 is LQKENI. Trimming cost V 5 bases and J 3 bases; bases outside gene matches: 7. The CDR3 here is CASSTGTAYYEQYF. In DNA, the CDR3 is TGTGCCAGCTCAACCGGGACAGCCTACTACGAGCAGTACTTC. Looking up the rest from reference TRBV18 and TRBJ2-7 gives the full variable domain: NAGVMQNPRHLVRRRGQEARLRCSPMKGHSHVYWYRQLPEEGLKFMVYLQKENIIDESGMPKERFSAEFPKEGPSILRIQQVVRGDSAAYFCASSTGTAYYEQYFGPGTRLTVT.

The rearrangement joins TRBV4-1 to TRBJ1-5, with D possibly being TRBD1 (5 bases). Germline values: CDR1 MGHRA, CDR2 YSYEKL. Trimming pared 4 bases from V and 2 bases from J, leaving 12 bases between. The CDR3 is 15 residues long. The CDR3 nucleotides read TGCGCCAGCAGCCCCTCCCCGGGGGGCAATCAGCCCCAGCATTTT. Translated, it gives CASSPSPGGNQPQHF.